This T cell receptor beta chain was recovered during a study of T cells in Graves' hyperthyroidism and ophthalmopathy. Across the study: Once the initial diagnosis was made, peripheral blood was obtained before any treatment.

CDR3 length equals 14 residues. Using RNA transcripts as the source, TCR beta CDR3 regions were amplified. Using the HTBI primer set, a first-round RT-PCR was run on the TCR CDR3. TCRdb processed the multiplex PCR reads anew with MiXCR; each CDR3 protein has one entry. The table has roughly 660,000 distinct CDR3 sequences, 17% seen once. General study findings and limits: Ophthalmopathy, which appeared later, was predicted by the model a median around 6 months before onset.

To note about this clonotype: Its antigen is currently unknown. This could be a read error, since a much larger clone is one nucleotide away.

Diagnosis rested on symptoms, serum thyroxine and TRAb, thyroid ultrasound, and orbital computed tomography. Material for sequencing was blood. The V and J genes are TRBV12-3 or TRBV12-4 and TRBJ2-2; 8 bases are shared with TRBD2. This receptor was taken from a man aged 45-65 years with Graves' hyperthyroidism. The CDR3 loop reads CTGKTSGNTGELFF. CDR3 bases: TGTACCGGCAAAACTAGCGGGAACACCGGGGAGCTGTTTTTT.